A selection of T cell receptor beta chains follows, all from one sample in a study of blood T cells in healthy people across ages. Via MiXCR, TCRdb re-called the 5' RACE reads, giving one row per CDR3 protein. The sample contains approximately 960,000 distinct CDR3 sequences, 25% to 35% of which appear only once. This sample was shared with a second study, whose subject was T cells of mothers and their children.

Sequenced material: blood. Every receptor here comes from a woman aged 40 to 49 in good health. CDR3s include the opening cysteine and the closing phenylalanine or tryptophan. The order of the fields is D gene, clone size, J gene, V gene, CDR3 DNA, CDR3 protein. A D gene is named only where the DNA matches it firmly. Clone size appears in some rows only: once, few, many, or a class for an expanded clone.

TRBD2 | - | TRBJ2-4 | TRBV5-6 | TGTGCCAGCAGCTCAACCCGGGGGGGTTCCTACAATGAGCAGTACTTC | CASSSTRGGSYNEQYF
TRBD1 | few | TRBJ2-5 | TRBV10-3 | TGTGCCACCAGTGAGGGACAGGTTCAAGAGACCCAGTACTTC | CATSEGQVQETQYF
- | - | TRBJ1-2 | TRBV20-1 | TGCAGTGCTAGAGGGACACGGCGTACGAGAAACACCTTC | CSARGTRRTRNTF
- | - | TRBJ2-1 | TRBV5-1 | TGCGCCAGCAGCTTGGTCCTTACAGGAGCGTACAATGAGCAGTTCTTC | CASSLVLTGAYNEQFF
- | - | TRBJ1-2 | TRBV20-1 | TGCAGTGCTAGGTTGGGGGCCGGTGGCTACACCTTC | CSARLGAGGYTF
- | - | TRBJ1-2 | TRBV6-5 | TGTGCCAGCGTCAAGGCGGGCCTTATCGGCTACACCTTC | CASVKAGLIGYTF
- | few | TRBJ2-5 | TRBV27 | TGTGCCAGCAGTTTATCGTCCCTACTCCAAGAGACCCAGTACTTC | CASSLSSLLQETQYF
- | few | TRBJ2-1 | TRBV7-6 | TGCGCCTGCGGGCGGGGTCACAATGAGCAGTTCTTC | CACGRGHNEQFF
- | - | TRBJ1-2 | TRBV6-1 | TGTGCCAGCAGCGATTCGGGACACCCAAACTATGGTTACACCTTC | CASSDSGHPNYGYTF
TRBD2 | - | TRBJ2-3 | TRBV2 | TGTGCCAGCCGACTAGCGGGGAGTGGAGATACGCAGTATTTT | CASRLAGSGDTQYF
- | - | TRBJ1-3 | TRBV20-1 | TGCAGTGCTAGAGGAAGACGGGGCACCATATATTTT | CSARGRRGTIYF
- | - | TRBJ2-1 | TRBV5-1 | TGCGCCAGCAGCCTTTCTATGAATGAGCAGTTCTTC | CASSLSMNEQFF
- | - | TRBJ1-4 | TRBV19 | TGTGCCAGTAGTGGACAGAAATCAACTAATGAAAAACTGTTTTTT | CASSGQKSTNEKLFF
TRBD1 | once | TRBJ1-1 | TRBV7-2 | TGTGCCAGCAGCTTAATGGGACAGGGGGCTATGAACACTGAAGCTTTCTTT | CASSLMGQGAMNTEAFF
TRBD2 | - | TRBJ2-1 | TRBV12-3/TRBV12-4 | TGTGCCAGCAGTTTGAGGCGGGGGGGTATGAATGAGCAGTTCTTC | CASSLRRGGMNEQFF
TRBD2 | few | TRBJ2-1 | TRBV7-2 | TGTGCCAGCAGCTTATTAGCGGGGCTCGGGGAGCAGTTCTTC | CASSLLAGLGEQFF
- | - | TRBJ2-1 | TRBV7-2 | TGTGCCAGCAGCTTTATCCCAGGGTACAATGAGCAGTTCTTC | CASSFIPGYNEQFF
- | - | TRBJ1-2 | TRBV5-1 | TGCGCCAACAGCGAGACCGACGGGGCCAGTAACTATGGCTACACCTTC | CANSETDGASNYGYTF
TRBD1 | - | TRBJ2-2 | TRBV4-1 | TGCGCCAGCAGCCAATCTTCCGGGACAGGGCGGACCGGGGAGCTGTTTTTT | CASSQSSGTGRTGELFF
- | few | TRBJ2-1 | TRBV20-1 | TGCAGTGCTAGAGCACCACCCGCGGTGAGCTCCTACAATGAGCAGTTCTTC | CSARAPPAVSSYNEQFF
- | many | TRBJ2-7 | TRBV29-1 | TGCAGCGTTGTGGCTGTCAGCTCCTACGAGCAGTACTTC | CSVVAVSSYEQYF
- | - | TRBJ1-2 | TRBV12-3/TRBV12-4 | TGTGCCAGCAGTCACTCAAACCTAGGGATTAACTATGGCTACACCTTC | CASSHSNLGINYGYTF
TRBD2 | many | TRBJ2-4 | TRBV5-1 | TGCGCCAGCAGCTTGTTGACTAGCGGGGGGGCCAACATTCAGTACTTC | CASSLLTSGGANIQYF
- | many | TRBJ2-5 | TRBV6-5 | TGTGCCAGCAGTTACGGGGGGCAGGGCCTAGGGGTACAAGAGACCCAGTACTTC | CASSYGGQGLGVQETQYF
- | - | TRBJ1-5 | TRBV28 | TGTGCCAGCAGTTTGGGGTCGGTCCGGTATGGCAATCAGCCCCAGCATTTT | CASSLGSVRYGNQPQHF
TRBD1 | - | TRBJ1-1 | TRBV6-5 | TGTGCCAGCAGAGGGACAGGTTACACTGAAGCTTTCTTT | CASRGTGYTEAFF
- | few | TRBJ2-5 | TRBV5-1 | TGCGCCAGCAGCTTGGTGGCGGGGAACAAGACCCAGTACTTC | CASSLVAGNKTQYF
- | many | TRBJ1-1 | TRBV12-3/TRBV12-4 | TGTGCCAGCAGTTTGGGGCAGATGAACACTGAAGCTTTCTTT | CASSLGQMNTEAFF
- | many | TRBJ2-5 | TRBV20-1 | TGCAGTGCTAGAAAAGGACCCGCGTGGGAGACCCAGTACTTC | CSARKGPAWETQYF
- | many | TRBJ2-7 | TRBV20-1 | TGCAGTGCTAGAGTTCCCGGGACATTGGGAGGCGAGCAGTACTTC | CSARVPGTLGGEQYF
- | - | TRBJ1-1 | TRBV7-3 | TGTGCCAGCAGCTTAATCCCGGGGGGCCTGAACACTGAAGCTTTCTTT | CASSLIPGGLNTEAFF
TRBD1 | - | TRBJ1-4 | TRBV3-1 | TGTGCCAGCAGCCAAGTGTACAGGGGGTCGGCAACTAATGAAAAACTGTTTTTT | CASSQVYRGSATNEKLFF
- | - | TRBJ2-1 | TRBV30 | TGTGCCTGGAGTCTCATGGGTAATAAGCAGTTCTTC | CAWSLMGNKQFF
TRBD1 | many | TRBJ2-7 | TRBV5-1 | TGCGCCAGCAGCCGGGATCAGGGGGCAAACTCCTACGAGCAGTACTTC | CASSRDQGANSYEQYF
TRBD2 | - | TRBJ2-1 | TRBV10-3 | TGTGCCATCAGAACTAGCGGGCCCAGCTCCTACAATGAGCAGTTCTTC | CAIRTSGPSSYNEQFF
- | many | TRBJ2-1 | TRBV5-4 | TGTGCCAGCAGCTTTTGGGGGTGGGGTAGTTACAATGAGCAGTTCTTC | CASSFWGWGSYNEQFF
- | once | TRBJ2-1 | TRBV10-1 | TGCGCCAGCAGTGTAAACCCCGCCATCGATGAGCAGTTCTTC | CASSVNPAIDEQFF
- | - | TRBJ2-1 | TRBV7-3 | TGTGCCAGCAGCTTGGGGGCAAGAAGGCGCAATGAGCAGTTCTTC | CASSLGARRRNEQFF
- | few | TRBJ1-1 | TRBV3-2 | TGTTCGAACACTGAAGCTTTCTTT | CSNTEAFF
TRBD1 | few | TRBJ1-1 | TRBV28 | TGTGCCAGCAGTTTTCCCCTCAGGGGGCTGGGCACTGAAGCTTTCTTT | CASSFPLRGLGTEAFF
- | - | TRBJ1-1 | TRBV7-2 | TGTGCCAGCAGCCGAAGTAGGGCTACCAACACTGAAGCTTTCTTT | CASSRSRATNTEAFF
TRBD2 | few | TRBJ2-3 | TRBV7-2 | TGTGCCAGCAGCTTAGGAGGCGGGGGGCCAAGCACAGATACGCAGTATTTT | CASSLGGGGPSTDTQYF
- | - | TRBJ2-3 | TRBV12-5 | TGTGCCTCAGCGGGTAATCCAGATACGCAGTATTTT | CASAGNPDTQYF
- | few | TRBJ2-7 | TRBV28 | TGTGCCAACAGCCCAACTGGAGTAGGGCTCTACGAGCAGTACTTC | CANSPTGVGLYEQYF
TRBD2 | - | TRBJ2-6 | TRBV5-1 | TGCGCCAGCAGCTTGGACTTTGGGGGTGCGCGGGGGGCCAACGTCCGGACTTTC | CASSLDFGGARGANVRTF
- | many | TRBJ2-7 | TRBV20-1 | TGCAGTGCTAGCCCCAAGCACGAGCAGTACTTC | CSASPKHEQYF
TRBD1 | few | TRBJ1-1 | TRBV7-8 | TGTGCCAGCAGCAGTTCGTACAGGGGTTACACTGAAGCTTTCTTT | CASSSSYRGYTEAFF
TRBD2 | many | TRBJ2-5 | TRBV7-8 | TGTGCCAGCCACCGGGGAGGGGATCAAGAGACCCAGTACTTC | CASHRGGDQETQYF
- | few | TRBJ2-7 | TRBV28 | TGTGCCAGCAGTCCTACCGACGCGTGGACAGCGCCCGGCCTCCTATCCTACGAGCAGTACTTC | CASSPTDAWTAPGLLSYEQYF
TRBD2 | - | TRBJ2-3 | TRBV11-2 | TGTGCCAGCAGCCCGGGGGGACTAGCGGGGGCTGATACGCAGTATTTT | CASSPGGLAGADTQYF
- | - | TRBJ2-1 | TRBV12-3/TRBV12-4 | TGTGCCAGCAGTCTCGGCTCCGCAGAGACCCAGTTCTTC | CASSLGSAETQFF
TRBD1 | - | TRBJ2-5 | TRBV7-9 | TGTGCCAGCAGCTTAGAAGGGGGCTTACAGACCCAGTACTTC | CASSLEGGLQTQYF
TRBD1 | many | TRBJ2-1 | TRBV28 | TGTGCCAGCACTCCCAAAGGGGGCTATGAGCAGTTCTTC | CASTPKGGYEQFF
TRBD1 | - | TRBJ1-1 | TRBV4-1 | TGCGCCAGCAGCCAAGAGCCCACAGGGGGCACTGAAGCTTTCTTT | CASSQEPTGGTEAFF
- | - | TRBJ2-3 | TRBV5-1 | TGCGCCAGCAGAAGCCACACCCCGAGCACAGATACGCAGTATTTT | CASRSHTPSTDTQYF
- | many | TRBJ2-1 | TRBV20-1 | TGCAGTGCTCCGCCCGGAGGAAGCTCCTACAATGAGCAGTTCTTC | CSAPPGGSSYNEQFF
- | few | TRBJ2-3 | TRBV6-5 | TGTGCCAGCAGTTGGCAGGGTGGAGATACGCAGTATTTT | CASSWQGGDTQYF
- | once | TRBJ1-3 | TRBV28 | TGTGCCAGCAGCCGCTGGGACTCTGGAAACACCATATATTTT | CASSRWDSGNTIYF
- | - | TRBJ2-7 | TRBV19 | TGTGCCAGTAGTATACAGCCCTCCTACGAGCAGTACTTC | CASSIQPSYEQYF
- | - | TRBJ2-5 | TRBV11-2 | TGTGCCAGCAGCTTACCGTTAGGGACTCAAGAGACCCAGTACTTC | CASSLPLGTQETQYF